These 13 T cell receptor beta chains originate from one sample sequenced in a study of T cells and copy number aberrations in small-cell lung cancer. The table came from immunoSEQ multiplex PCR; TCRdb's copy has only in-frame clones and leaves some out. This sample carries 7,500 or so clones, 82% of them seen once, and the ten largest clones take roughly 4.5%. The sequencing input was normal tissue next to the tumor. Every receptor here comes from a woman aged 45-65 years with small cell lung cancer.

The rearrangement joins TRBV29-1 to TRBJ2-7; D not certain. Per the germline V gene, CDR1 is SQVTM and CDR2 is ANQGSEA. Trimming took 1 base from V and 0 from J, leaving 4 bases between them. This CDR3 spans 12 amino acids. The CDR3 DNA sequence: TGCAGCGTTGAAGTTAGCTCCTACGAGCAGTACTTC. Translation: CSVEVSSYEQYF.

This chain joins TRBV5-1 and TRBJ1-2; 8 bases align to TRBD1. V lost 0 bases, J lost 8 bases, and 6 bases stayed unmatched. This CDR3 spans 14 amino acids. Germline CDR1 SGHRS, CDR2 YFSETQ. The CDR3 loop is CASSLVQGAGGYTF. In nucleotides, the CDR3 is TGCGCCAGCAGCTTGGTGCAGGGGGCAGGCGGCTACACCTTC.

J is TRBJ1-2 and V is TRBV28; TRBD1 is a possible D gene (6 bases). CDR3 length: 14 residues. Germline lookup yields CDR1 MDHEN and CDR2 SYDVKM. Between the trimmed V and J ends, which lost 6 bases and 4 bases, there was a span of 15 bases. CDR3 in amino acids: CASSPQGFSYGYTF. The CDR3 DNA follows: TGTGCCAGCAGCCCCCAGGGGTTTTCCTATGGCTACACCTTC.

This chain uses TRBV18 with TRBJ2-3, with no clear D. This CDR3 has 15 amino acids. Germline values: CDR1 KGHSH, CDR2 LQKENI. V dropped 0 bases and J dropped 6 bases, with 13 bases sitting between them. This CDR3 is CASSPPSTLGDTQYF. The CDR3, as DNA: TGTGCCAGCTCACCACCGAGTACCCTCGGGGATACGCAGTATTTT.

The chain is built from TRBV7-9 and TRBJ1-4; the D is unclear. Germline V gene lookup returns CDR1 SEHNR and CDR2 FQNEAQ (reference sequence). The CDR3 spans 16 residues. The V end was cut by 0 bases, the J end by 0 bases, with 8 bases between. In DNA, the CDR3 is TGTGCCAGCAGCTTAGCGGGGAGGGCAACTAATGAAAAACTGTTTTTT. Encoded protein: CASSLAGRATNEKLFF.

This clone showed up just once. This chain joins TRBV28 and TRBJ2-7, with 8 bases matching TRBD2. The ends lost 6 bases at V and 5 bases at J; junction bases unmatched: 9. The CDR3 is 14 amino acids. Germline assignment: CDR1 MDHEN and CDR2 SYDVKM. The CDR3 sequence: CASSSLSGSNEQYF. The CDR3 DNA is TGTGCCAGCAGCAGCTTGAGCGGGAGTAACGAGCAGTACTTC.

This clone has more than one count but fewer than ten. V and J are TRBV7-2 and TRBJ2-7; possible D gene TRBD1, 5 bases. Germline V CDR1 and CDR2: SGHTA, FQGNSA. V shed 2 bases and J shed 5 bases, with 10 bases lying between them. The CDR3 consists of 13 residues. The CDR3 sequence: CASSLMVGDEQYF. The CDR3 DNA reads TGTGCCAGCAGCTTAATGGTAGGGGACGAGCAGTACTTC. Full variable domain (missing parts from reference TRBV7-2 and TRBJ2-7): GAGVSQSPSNKVTEKGKDVELRCDPISGHTALYWYRQSLGQGLEFLIYFQGNSAPDKSGLPSDRFSAERTGGSVSTLTIQRTQQEDSAVYLCASSLMVGDEQYFGPGTRLTVT.

This chain links TRBV27 with TRBJ2-7; TRBD2 might be the D (7 bases). Germline-derived CDR1 and CDR2 are MNHEY and SMNVEV (reference sequence). The CDR3 has 14 amino acids. V gave up 2 bases and J gave up 6 bases, with 14 bases separating them. The CDR3 DNA reads as TGTGCCAGCAGTTTAGTCCAGGGAGGGGGCGAGCAGTACTTC. It yields the protein CASSLVQGGGEQYF.

This clone was detected a few times. The DNA of the CDR3 is TGCGCCAGCAGCTTGGGATCAACTAGGGGTTGGTACGAGCAGTACTTC. Translation gives CASSLGSTRGWYEQYF. The chain joins TRBV5-1 to TRBJ2-7, with D perhaps being TRBD1 or TRBD2 (5 bases each). The V gene's germline CDR1 is SGHRS and CDR2 YFSETQ. V lost 0 bases and J 4 bases, leaving 17 bases between the germline ends. There are 16 residues in the CDR3.

The genes are TRBV30 and TRBJ2-7; D is uncertain. This CDR3 comprises 14 residues. Trimming took 0 bases from V and 2 from J, leaving 11 bases between them. Germline CDR1 GTSNPN, CDR2 SVGIG (reference sequence). CDR3 bases: TGTGCCTGGAGTGTACGTCCAACCGCCTACGAGCAGTACTTC. Translated, it gives CAWSVRPTAYEQYF.

The V and J genes are TRBV5-4 and TRBJ2-7, with D maybe TRBD1 (6 bases). CDR3 length: 12 residues. Germline V gene lookup returns CDR1 SGHNT and CDR2 YYREEE (reference sequence). With 5 bases removed from V and 6 bases from J, the gap between germline ends came to 12 bases. CDR3 in amino acids: CASSLTGGEQYF. The CDR3 region has the DNA TGTGCCAGCAGTCTGACAGGTGGCGAGCAGTACTTC.

This chain links TRBV6-1 with TRBJ1-5; D is unclear. There are 13 residues in the CDR3. In germline, CDR1 is MNHNS, CDR2 SASEGT. V was pared by 2 bases and J by 4 bases, with 6 bases between. The CDR3 bases are TGTGCCAGCAGTGAATGGGGAAATCAGCCCCAGCATTTT. Protein sequence: CASSEWGNQPQHF.

The V and J genes are TRBV7-2 and TRBJ1-5; the D gene is possibly TRBD1 (6 bases). This CDR3 comprises 16 residues. Trimming took 5 bases from V and 7 from J, leaving 21 bases between them. Per germline, CDR1 SGHTA and CDR2 FQGNSA. The CDR3: CASSPVGAGNGQPQHF. The CDR3 DNA sequence: TGTGCCAGCAGCCCAGTGGGGGCTGGAAATGGGCAGCCCCAGCATTTT.